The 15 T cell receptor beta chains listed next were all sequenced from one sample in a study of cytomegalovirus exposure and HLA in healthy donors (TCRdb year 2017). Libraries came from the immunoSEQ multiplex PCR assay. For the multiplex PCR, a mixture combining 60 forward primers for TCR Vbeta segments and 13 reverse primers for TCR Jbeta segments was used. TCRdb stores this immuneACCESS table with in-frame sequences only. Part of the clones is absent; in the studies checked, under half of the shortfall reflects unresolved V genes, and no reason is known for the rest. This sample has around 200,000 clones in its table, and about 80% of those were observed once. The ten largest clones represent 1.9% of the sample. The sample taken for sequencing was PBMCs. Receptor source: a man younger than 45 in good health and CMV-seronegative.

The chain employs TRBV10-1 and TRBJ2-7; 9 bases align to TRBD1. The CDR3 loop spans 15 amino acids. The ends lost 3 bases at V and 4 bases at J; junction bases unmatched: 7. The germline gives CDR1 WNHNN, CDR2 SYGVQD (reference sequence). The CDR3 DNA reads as TGCGCCAGCAGTGATACGGGGACAGGGCGGTACGAGCAGTACTTC. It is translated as CASSDTGTGRYEQYF.

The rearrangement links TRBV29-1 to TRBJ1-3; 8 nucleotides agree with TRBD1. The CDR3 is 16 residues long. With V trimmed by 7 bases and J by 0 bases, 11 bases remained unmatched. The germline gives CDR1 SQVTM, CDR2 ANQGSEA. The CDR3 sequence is CSATGQGALSGNTIYF. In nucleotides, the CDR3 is TGCAGCGCCACGGGTCAGGGGGCCCTCTCTGGAAACACCATATATTTT. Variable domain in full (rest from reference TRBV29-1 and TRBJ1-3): SAVISQKPSRDICQRGTSLTIQCQVDSQVTMMFWYRQQPGQSLTLIATANQGSEATYESGFVIDKFPISRPNLTFSTLTVSNMSPEDSSIYLCSATGQGALSGNTIYFGEGSWLTVV.

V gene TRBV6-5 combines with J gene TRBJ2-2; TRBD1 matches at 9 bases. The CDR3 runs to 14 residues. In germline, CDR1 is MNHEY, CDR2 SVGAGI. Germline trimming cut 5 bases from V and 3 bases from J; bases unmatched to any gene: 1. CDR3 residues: CASSRDRDTGELFF. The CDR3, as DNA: TGTGCCAGCAGTCGGGACAGGGACACCGGGGAGCTGTTTTTT.

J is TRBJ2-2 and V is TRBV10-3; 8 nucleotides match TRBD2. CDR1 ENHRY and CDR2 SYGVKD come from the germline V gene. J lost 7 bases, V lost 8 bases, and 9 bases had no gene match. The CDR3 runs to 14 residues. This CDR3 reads CAIGPGGPYGELFF. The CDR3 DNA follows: TGTGCCATCGGGCCGGGAGGGCCCTACGGGGAGCTGTTTTTT.

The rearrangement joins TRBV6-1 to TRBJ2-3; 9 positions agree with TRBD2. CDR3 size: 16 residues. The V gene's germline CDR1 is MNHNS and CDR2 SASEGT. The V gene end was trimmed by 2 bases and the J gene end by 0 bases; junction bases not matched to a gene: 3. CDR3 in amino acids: CASSESAGGSTDTQYF. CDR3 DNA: TGTGCCAGCAGTGAATCTGCGGGGGGGAGCACAGATACGCAGTATTTT.

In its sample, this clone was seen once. The CDR3 loop reads CATSREGAGKRGANVLTF. The CDR3, as DNA: TGTGCCACCAGCAGAGAGGGGGCAGGGAAGAGAGGGGCCAACGTCCTGACTTTC. The V call is TRBV15, the J call TRBJ2-6; tentatively, D is TRBD1 (6 bases). Trimming left V 0 bases short and J 4 bases short, with 16 bases between. CDR1 is LNHNV and CDR2 is YYDKDF in the germline V gene (reference sequence). This CDR3 has 18 residues.

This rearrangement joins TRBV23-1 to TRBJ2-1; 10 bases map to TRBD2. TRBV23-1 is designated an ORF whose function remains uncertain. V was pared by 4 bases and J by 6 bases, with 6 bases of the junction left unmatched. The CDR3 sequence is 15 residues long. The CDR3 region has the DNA TGCGCCAGCAGTCGCGGGACTAGCGTCTGCAATGAGCAGTTCTTC. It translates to CASSRGTSVCNEQFF.

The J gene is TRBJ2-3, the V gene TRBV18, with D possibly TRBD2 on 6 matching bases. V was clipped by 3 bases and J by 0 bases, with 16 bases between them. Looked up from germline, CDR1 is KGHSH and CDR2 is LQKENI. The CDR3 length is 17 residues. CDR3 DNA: TGTGCCAGCTCACCTCTGGGGGAGGAAACTAGCACAGATACGCAGTATTTT. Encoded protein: CASSPLGEETSTDTQYF.

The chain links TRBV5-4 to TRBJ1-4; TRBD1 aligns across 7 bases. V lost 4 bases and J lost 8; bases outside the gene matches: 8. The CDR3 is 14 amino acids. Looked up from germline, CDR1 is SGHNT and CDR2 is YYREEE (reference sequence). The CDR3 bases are TGTGCCAGCAGCAGGAGGGACAGCGCCGAAAAACTGTTTTTT. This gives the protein CASSRRDSAEKLFF. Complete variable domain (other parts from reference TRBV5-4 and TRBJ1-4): ETGVTQSPTHLIKTRGQQVTLRCSSQSGHNTVSWYQQALGQGPQFIFQYYREEENGRGNFPPRFSGLQFPNYSSELNVNALELDDSALYLCASSRRDSAEKLFFGSGTQLSVL.

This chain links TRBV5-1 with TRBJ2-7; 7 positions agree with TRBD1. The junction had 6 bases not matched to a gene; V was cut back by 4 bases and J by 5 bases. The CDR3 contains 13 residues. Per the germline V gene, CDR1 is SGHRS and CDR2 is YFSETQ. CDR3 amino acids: CASSVIQGNEQYF. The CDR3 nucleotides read TGCGCCAGCAGCGTCATACAGGGGAACGAGCAGTACTTC.

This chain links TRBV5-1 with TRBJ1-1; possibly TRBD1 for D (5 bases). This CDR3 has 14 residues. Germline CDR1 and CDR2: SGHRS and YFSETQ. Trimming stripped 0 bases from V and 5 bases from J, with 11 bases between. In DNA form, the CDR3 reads TGCGCCAGCAGCTTGGGGCAGGGTAGGACTGAAGCTTTCTTT. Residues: CASSLGQGRTEAFF.

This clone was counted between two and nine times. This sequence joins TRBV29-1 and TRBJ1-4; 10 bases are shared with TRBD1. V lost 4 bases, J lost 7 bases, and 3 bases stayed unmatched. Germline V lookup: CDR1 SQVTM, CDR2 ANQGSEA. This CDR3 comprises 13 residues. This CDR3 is CSVGGQGSEKLFF. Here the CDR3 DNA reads TGCAGCGTTGGGGGACAGGGGAGTGAAAAACTGTTTTTT.

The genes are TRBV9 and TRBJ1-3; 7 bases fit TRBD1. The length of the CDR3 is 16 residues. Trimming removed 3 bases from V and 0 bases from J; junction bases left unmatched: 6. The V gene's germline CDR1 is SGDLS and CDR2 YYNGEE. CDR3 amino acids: CASSEGDSISGNTIYF. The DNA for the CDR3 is TGTGCCAGCAGCGAAGGGGACAGTATCTCTGGAAACACCATATATTTT.

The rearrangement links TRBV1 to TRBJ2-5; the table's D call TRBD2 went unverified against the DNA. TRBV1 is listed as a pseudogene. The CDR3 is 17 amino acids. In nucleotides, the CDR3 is TGCACCAGCAGCCAAGAGGTACTAGCGGGAGCTTCAGAGACCCAGTACTTC. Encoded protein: CTSSQEVLAGASETQYF.

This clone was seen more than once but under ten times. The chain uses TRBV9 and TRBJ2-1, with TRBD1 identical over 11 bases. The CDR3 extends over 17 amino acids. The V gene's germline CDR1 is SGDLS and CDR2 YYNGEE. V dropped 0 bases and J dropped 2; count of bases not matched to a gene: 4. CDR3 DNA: TGTGCCAGCAGCGTAGGGGGACAGGGGGGAACCTACAATGAGCAGTTCTTC. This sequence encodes CASSVGGQGGTYNEQFF.